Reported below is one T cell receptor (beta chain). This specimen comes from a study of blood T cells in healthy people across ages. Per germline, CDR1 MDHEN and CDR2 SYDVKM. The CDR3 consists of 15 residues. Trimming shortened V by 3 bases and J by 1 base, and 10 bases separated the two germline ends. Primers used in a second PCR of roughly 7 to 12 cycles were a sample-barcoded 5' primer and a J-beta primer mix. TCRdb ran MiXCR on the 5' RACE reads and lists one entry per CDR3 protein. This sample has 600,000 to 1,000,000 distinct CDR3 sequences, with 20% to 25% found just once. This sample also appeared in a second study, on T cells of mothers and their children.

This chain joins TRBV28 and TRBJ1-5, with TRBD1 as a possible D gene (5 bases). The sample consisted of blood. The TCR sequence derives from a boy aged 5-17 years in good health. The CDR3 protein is CASSLRGGSNQPQHF. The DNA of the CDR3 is TGTGCCAGCAGTTTGCGCGGGGGGAGCAATCAGCCCCAGCATTTT. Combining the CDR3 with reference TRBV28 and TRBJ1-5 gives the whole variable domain DVKVTQSSRYLVKRTGEKVFLECVQDMDHENMFWYRQDPGLGLRLIYFSYDVKMKEKGDIPEGYSVSREKKERFSLILESASTNQTSMYLCASSLRGGSNQPQHFGDGTRLSIL.